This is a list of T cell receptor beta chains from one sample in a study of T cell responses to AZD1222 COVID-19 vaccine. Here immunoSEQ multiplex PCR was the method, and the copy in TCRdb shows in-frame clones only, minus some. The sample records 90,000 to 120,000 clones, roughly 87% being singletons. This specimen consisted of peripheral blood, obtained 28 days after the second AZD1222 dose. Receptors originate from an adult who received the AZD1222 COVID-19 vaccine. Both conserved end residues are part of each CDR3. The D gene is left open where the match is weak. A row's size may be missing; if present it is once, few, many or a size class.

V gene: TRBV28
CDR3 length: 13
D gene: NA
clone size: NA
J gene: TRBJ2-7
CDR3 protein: CASSPGTLYEQYF
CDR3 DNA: TGTGCCAGCAGCCCCGGGACCCTATACGAGCAGTACTTC

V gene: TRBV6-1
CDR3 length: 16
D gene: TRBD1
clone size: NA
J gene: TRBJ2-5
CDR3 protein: CASSAGQGALAETQYF
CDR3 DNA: TGTGCCAGCAGTGCCGGACAGGGGGCGCTGGCAGAGACCCAGTACTTC

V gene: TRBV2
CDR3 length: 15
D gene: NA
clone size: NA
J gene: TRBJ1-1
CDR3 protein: CASTKYEGGFTEAFF
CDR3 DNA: TGTGCCAGCACCAAGTATGAGGGGGGATTTACTGAAGCTTTCTTT

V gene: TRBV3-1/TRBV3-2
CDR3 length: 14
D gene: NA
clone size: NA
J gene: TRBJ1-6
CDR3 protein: CASSQRGGNSPLHF
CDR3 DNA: TGTGCCAGCAGCCAACGGGGGGGAAATTCACCCCTCCACTTT

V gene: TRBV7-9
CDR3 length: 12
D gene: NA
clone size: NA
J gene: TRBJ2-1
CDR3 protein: CASSPMGGEQFF
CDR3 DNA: TGTGCCAGCAGCCCGATGGGGGGTGAGCAGTTCTTC

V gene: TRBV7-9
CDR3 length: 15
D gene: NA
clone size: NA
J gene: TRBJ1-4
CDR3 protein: CASSLDGTGNEKLFF
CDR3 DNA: TGTGCCAGCAGCTTAGATGGGACCGGGAATGAAAAACTGTTTTTT

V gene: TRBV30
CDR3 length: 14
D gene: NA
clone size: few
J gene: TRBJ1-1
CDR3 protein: CAWSIGSGVTEAFF
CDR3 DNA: TGTGCCTGGAGTATCGGGTCGGGGGTCACTGAAGCTTTCTTT

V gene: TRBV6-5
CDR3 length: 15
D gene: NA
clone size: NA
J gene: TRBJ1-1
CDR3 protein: CASSYSQGLGTEAFF
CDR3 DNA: TGTGCCAGCAGTTACTCACAGGGCCTAGGAACTGAAGCTTTCTTT

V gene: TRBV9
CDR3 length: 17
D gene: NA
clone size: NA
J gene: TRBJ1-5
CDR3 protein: CASSPSPAGDSNQPQHF
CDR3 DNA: TGTGCCAGCAGCCCCTCCCCGGCGGGGGACAGCAATCAGCCCCAGCATTTT

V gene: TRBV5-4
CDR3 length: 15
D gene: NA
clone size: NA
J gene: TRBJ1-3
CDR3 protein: CASSLVAGSGNTIYF
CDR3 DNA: TGTGCCAGCAGCTTGGTGGCTGGCTCTGGAAACACCATATATTTT

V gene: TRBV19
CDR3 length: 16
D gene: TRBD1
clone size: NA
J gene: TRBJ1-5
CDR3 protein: CASSLGTGGAGQPQHF
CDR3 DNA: TGTGCCAGTAGTCTTGGGACAGGGGGCGCAGGTCAGCCCCAGCATTTT

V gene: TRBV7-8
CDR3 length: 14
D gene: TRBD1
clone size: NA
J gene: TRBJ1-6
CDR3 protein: CASSLEGQNSPLHF
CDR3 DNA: TGTGCCAGCAGCTTAGAGGGACAGAATTCACCCCTCCACTTT

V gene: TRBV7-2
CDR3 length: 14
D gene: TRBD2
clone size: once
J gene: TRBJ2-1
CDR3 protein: CASSPGGSNNEQFF
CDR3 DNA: TGTGCCAGCAGCCCGGGGGGTAGTAACAATGAGCAGTTCTTC

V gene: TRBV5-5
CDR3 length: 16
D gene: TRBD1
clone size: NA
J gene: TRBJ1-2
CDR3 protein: CASSLAAQQGRDGYTF
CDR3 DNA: TGTGCCAGCAGCTTGGCCGCGCAACAGGGGAGGGATGGCTACACCTTC

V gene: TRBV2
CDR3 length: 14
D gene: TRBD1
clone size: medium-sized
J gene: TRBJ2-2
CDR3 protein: CASSGQPNTGELFF
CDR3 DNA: TGTGCCAGCTCGGGACAGCCGAACACCGGGGAGCTGTTTTTT

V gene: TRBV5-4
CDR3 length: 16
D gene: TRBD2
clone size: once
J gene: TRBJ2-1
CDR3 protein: CASSLSGGFSYNEQFF
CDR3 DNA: TGTGCCAGCAGCTTGAGCGGGGGCTTTTCCTACAATGAGCAGTTCTTC